The entry below describes one TCR beta chain. The sample belongs to a study of blood T cell repertoires in COVID-19. Whole-study context: Sources were T cells, B-cell-depleted T cells, or PBMCs; the material itself was cDNA or gDNA.

Under the authors' procedure: Researchers report that nucleated cell counts were estimated from reference gene primer amplification. Only in-frame clones appear in the TCRdb table, and some are missing; sequencing was by immunoSEQ multiplex PCR. The DNA was the basis for D and trimming; V, J and clone size are from that table. The profile shows hundreds of thousands of clones, about 80% of them singletons. The germline gives CDR1 MNHEY, CDR2 SVGAGI. This CDR3 has 15 amino acids. The V end was cut by 5 bases, the J end by 4 bases, with 15 bases between. The sample consisted of peripheral blood. The TCR originated in a woman aged 80 or over with acute or convalescent COVID-19. This sequence joins TRBV6-5 and TRBJ1-3, with D possibly TRBD1 on 5 matching bases. CDR3 residues: CASSNRGGGGNTIYF. The CDR3 region has the DNA TGTGCCAGCAGTAACCGGGGGGGTGGAGGAAACACCATATATTTT.